This T cell receptor beta chain was profiled in a study of cytomegalovirus exposure and HLA in healthy donors. Study results and limitations: Versus the 666-donor mean, an Asian-associated ancestry cluster reportedly showed fewer N-insertions in a later analysis.

Use of 60 Vbeta and 13 Jbeta primers characterized the PCR. As handled by the study authors: A later analysis counted 80 million or so unique TCR beta chains, some 11 million shared. Here immunoSEQ multiplex PCR was the method, and the copy in TCRdb shows in-frame clones only, minus some. The V and J calls and clone size were taken over from that table, and D and trimming were inferred from the DNA. The table includes 200,000 to 250,000 clones, roughly 80% detected once. As for this clone: Antigen: not known.

At collection, donors were nominally healthy, but unrecorded immune exposures were probable. This CDR3 contains 17 residues. Trimming pared 0 bases from V and 0 bases from J, leaving 13 bases between. CDR1 and CDR2 (germline): MNHNS, SASEGT. This TCR came from a man under 40 in good health and CMV-seronegative. J is TRBJ2-3 and V is TRBV6-1; D perhaps matches TRBD2 (6 bases). The sequenced material came from PBMCs. The CDR3, as DNA: TGTGCCAGCAGTGAAGCCCCTTGGGGGGTGAGCACAGATACGCAGTATTTT. This encodes CASSEAPWGVSTDTQYF.